This TCR beta chain was identified in a study of blood T cell repertoires in COVID-19. For the study at large: Spain, Italy and the United States supplied samples that represented acute and convalescent COVID-19. Sample material is recorded as cDNA or gDNA derived from T cells, B-cell-depleted T cells, or PBMCs.

Losses at the gene ends were 4 bases for V and 5 bases for J; bases not matched to a gene: 5. The germline CDR1 and CDR2 sequences are SGHRS and YFSETQ. The CDR3 covers 13 residues. TCRdb keeps only in-frame clones here, not all; method: immunoSEQ multiplex PCR. In the table there are around 130,000 clones, around 83% of which are singletons. Participant reports of clinical history set cohort assignment. Recovery meant two consecutive negative NP/OP PCR tests, professional clearance, or resolved symptoms. The chain is built from TRBV5-1 and TRBJ2-7, with 8 bases matching TRBD1. The sequence was obtained from a man aged 30 to 39 who had recovered from COVID-19. The material sequenced was PBMCs or T cells enriched from blood (not recorded which). The CDR3 sequence is CASSGDRGHEQYF. DNA of the CDR3: TGCGCCAGCAGCGGCGACAGGGGCCACGAGCAGTACTTC.